This T cell receptor beta chain was found in a study of cytomegalovirus exposure and HLA in healthy donors. Broader study findings: Cytomegalovirus status was reportedly diagnosed by the classifier with high specificity and sensitivity. Among the most significant clusters, several appeared linked to common viral pathogens in a later analysis.

As for this clone: As yet, its antigen is unknown.

Donors consisted of healthy bone marrow donors. The PCR was carried out with 60 Vbeta primers and 13 Jbeta primers. Libraries were prepared by immunoSEQ multiplex PCR; TCRdb keeps only in-frame clonotypes and omits some of them. The sample gives about 130,000 clones, roughly 80% of which show up once; more than 1.5% is in the top ten. Trimming at V came to 3 bases and at J to 2 bases, leaving 12 bases not matched to a gene. CDR3 length equals 18 residues. Germline assignment: CDR1 LNHDA and CDR2 SQIVND (reference sequence). The TCR sequence derives from a man aged 40-50 years in good health and CMV-seronegative. This chain connects TRBV19 to TRBJ1-2; 10 positions agree with TRBD1. Sequencing was performed on PBMCs. The CDR3 nucleotides read TGTGCCAGTAGTATCCCGGCCGGGACAGGGGACCGGAACTATGGCTACACCTTC. Amino acid sequence: CASSIPAGTGDRNYGYTF. The entire variable domain, with the rest obtained from reference TRBV19 and TRBJ1-2, is as follows: DGGITQSPKYLFRKEGQNVTLSCEQNLNHDAMYWYRQDPGQGLRLIYYSQIVNDFQKGDIAEGYSVSREKKESFPLTVTSAQKNPTAFYLCASSIPAGTGDRNYGYTFGSGTRLTVV.